This T cell receptor beta chain came from a study of response to subunit inactivated influenza vaccine. General observations from the study: New T cells are recruited in small numbers by each seasonal influenza vaccination, according to the authors' suggestion.

Germline CDR1 is MNHNS and CDR2 is SASEGT. The junction had 4 bases not matched to a gene; V was cut back by 6 bases and J by 2 bases. The CDR3 loop spans 15 amino acids. TCRdb ran MiXCR on the RT-PCR reads and lists one entry per CDR3 protein. The top ten hold under 13% of the sample, which has 650,000 to 800,000 distinct CDR3 sequences, around a sixth seen once. Of note for this clonotype: Antigen unknown.

Sequencing was performed on PBMCs from blood, taken roughly 5 days after vaccination. This sequence originates from a man aged 50-59 years who received an inactivated influenza vaccine. J is TRBJ2-3 and V is TRBV6-1; 11 nucleotides agree with TRBD2. In DNA, the CDR3 is TGTGCCAGCAGACGACTAGCGGGACCCACAGATACGCAGTATTTT. It encodes CASRRLAGPTDTQYF.